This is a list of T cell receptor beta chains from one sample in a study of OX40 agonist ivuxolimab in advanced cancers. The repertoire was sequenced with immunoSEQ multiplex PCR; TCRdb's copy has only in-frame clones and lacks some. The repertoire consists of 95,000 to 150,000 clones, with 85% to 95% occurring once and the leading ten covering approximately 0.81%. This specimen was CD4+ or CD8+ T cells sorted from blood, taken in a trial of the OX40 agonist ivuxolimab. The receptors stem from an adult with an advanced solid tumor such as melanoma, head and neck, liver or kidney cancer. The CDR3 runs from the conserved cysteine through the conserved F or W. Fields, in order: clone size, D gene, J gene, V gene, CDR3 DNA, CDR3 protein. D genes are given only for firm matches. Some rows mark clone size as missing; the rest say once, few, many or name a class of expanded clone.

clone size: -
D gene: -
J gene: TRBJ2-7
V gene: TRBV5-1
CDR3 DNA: TGCGCCAGCAGATGGACGGTGACCTACGAGCAGTACTTC
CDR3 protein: CASRWTVTYEQYF

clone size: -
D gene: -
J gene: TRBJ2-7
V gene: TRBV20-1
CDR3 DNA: TGCAGTGCGCCCCAGGATTACGAGCAGTACTTC
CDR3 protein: CSAPQDYEQYF

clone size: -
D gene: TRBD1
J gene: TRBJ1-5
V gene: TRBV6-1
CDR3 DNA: TGTGCCGGAGGGACAGGGTTTAATAGCAATCAGCCCCAGCATTTT
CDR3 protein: CAGGTGFNSNQPQHF

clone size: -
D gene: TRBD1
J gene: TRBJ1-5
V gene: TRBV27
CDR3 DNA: TGTGCCAGCAGACAACAGGGGGCGGGCAATCAGCCCCAGCATTTT
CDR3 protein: CASRQQGAGNQPQHF

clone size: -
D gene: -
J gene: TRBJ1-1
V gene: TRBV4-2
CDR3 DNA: TGTGCCAGCAGCCAGGACAGTCAGAACACTGAAGCTTTCTTT
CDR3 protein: CASSQDSQNTEAFF

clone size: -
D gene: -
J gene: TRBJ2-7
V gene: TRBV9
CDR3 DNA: TGTGCCAGCAGCTCGGGCCAGTCATGGAGCTACGAGCAGTACTTC
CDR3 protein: CASSSGQSWSYEQYF

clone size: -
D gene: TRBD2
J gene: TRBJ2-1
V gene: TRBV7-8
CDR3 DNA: TGTGCCAGCAGCTTAGGGGGACTAGCGGGGACTAGCTCCTACAATGAGCAGTTCTTC
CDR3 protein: CASSLGGLAGTSSYNEQFF

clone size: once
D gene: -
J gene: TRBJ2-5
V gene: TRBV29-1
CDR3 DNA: TGCAGCGTTGGCCAAGAGACCCAGTACTTC
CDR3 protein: CSVGQETQYF

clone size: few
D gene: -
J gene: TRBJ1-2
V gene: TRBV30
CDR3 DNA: TGTGCCTGGATTGATGGCTACACCTTC
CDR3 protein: CAWIDGYTF

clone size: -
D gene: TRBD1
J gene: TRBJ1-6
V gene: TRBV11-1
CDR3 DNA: TGTGCCAGCAGCCCCCGGACAGGGACGACTTCACCCCTCCACTTT
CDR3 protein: CASSPRTGTTSPLHF

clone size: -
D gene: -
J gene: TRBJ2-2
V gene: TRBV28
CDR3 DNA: TGTGCCAGCAGTTTAGACATTATGTCCGGGGAGCTGTTTTTT
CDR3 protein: CASSLDIMSGELFF

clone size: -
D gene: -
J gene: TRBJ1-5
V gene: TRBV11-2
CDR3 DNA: TGTGCCAGCAGCAAGGACGGAGCCAATCAGCCCCAGCATTTT
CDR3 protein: CASSKDGANQPQHF

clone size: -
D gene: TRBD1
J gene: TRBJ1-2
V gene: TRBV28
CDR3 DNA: TGTGCCAGCCAGGGACAGGGGGCAGGGAATTATGGCTACACCTTC
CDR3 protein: CASQGQGAGNYGYTF

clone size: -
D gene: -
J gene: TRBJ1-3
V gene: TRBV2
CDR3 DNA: TGTGCCAGCAGTCGACTGAGAACAGGAGGCTCTGGAAACACCATATATTTT
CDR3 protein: CASSRLRTGGSGNTIYF

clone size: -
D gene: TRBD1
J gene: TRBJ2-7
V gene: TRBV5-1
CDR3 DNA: TGCGCCAGCAGCTTCACAGGGGTCTACGAGCAGTACTTC
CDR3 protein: CASSFTGVYEQYF

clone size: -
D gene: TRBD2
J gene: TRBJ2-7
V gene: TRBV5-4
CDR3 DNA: TGTGCCAGCAGCTTGCGGACTAGCGGGAGGTCTCCGACCTACGAGCAGTACTTC
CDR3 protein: CASSLRTSGRSPTYEQYF

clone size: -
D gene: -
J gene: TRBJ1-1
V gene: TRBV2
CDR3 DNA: TGTGCCAGCAGTGACCTACAGAGGAACACTGAAGCTTTCTTT
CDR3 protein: CASSDLQRNTEAFF

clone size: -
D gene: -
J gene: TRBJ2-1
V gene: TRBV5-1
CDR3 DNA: TGCGCCAGCAGCTTTACAGGGAATGAGCAGTTCTTC
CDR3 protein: CASSFTGNEQFF

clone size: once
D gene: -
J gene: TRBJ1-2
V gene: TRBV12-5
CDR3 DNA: TGTGCTAGTGGCCCTGAACCCGGGGGCGACTATGGCTACACCTTC
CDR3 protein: CASGPEPGGDYGYTF

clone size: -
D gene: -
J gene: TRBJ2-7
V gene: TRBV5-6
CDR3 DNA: TGTGCCAGCAGCCGGATGCATTGGACCCTACCCCCTTACGAGCAGTACTTC
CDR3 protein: CASSRMHWTLPPYEQYF

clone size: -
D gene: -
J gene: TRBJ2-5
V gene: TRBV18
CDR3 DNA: TGTGCCAGCTCACCACTTGCCCGGGCGGAGACCCAGTACTTC
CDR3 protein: CASSPLARAETQYF

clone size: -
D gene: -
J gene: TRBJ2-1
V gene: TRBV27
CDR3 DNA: TGTGCCAGCAGTTTATCGTACGGGAACGGCAATGAGCAGTTCTTC
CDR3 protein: CASSLSYGNGNEQFF

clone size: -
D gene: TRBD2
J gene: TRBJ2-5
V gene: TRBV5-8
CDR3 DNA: TGTGCCAGCATCCTCTTAGCGGGAGGAGAGACCCAGTACTTC
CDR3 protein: CASILLAGGETQYF

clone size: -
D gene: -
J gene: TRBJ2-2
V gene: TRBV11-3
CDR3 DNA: TGTGCCAGCAGCTTAGTCGGTTCAAGGGCCAGAGCCGGGGAGCTGTTTTTT
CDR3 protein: CASSLVGSRARAGELFF

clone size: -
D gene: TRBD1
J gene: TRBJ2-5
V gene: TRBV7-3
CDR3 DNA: TGTGCCAGCAGCCCGCAGACAGGGCCCGGGGAGACCCAGTACTTC
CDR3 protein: CASSPQTGPGETQYF

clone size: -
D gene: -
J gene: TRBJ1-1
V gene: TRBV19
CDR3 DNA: TGTGCCACCGGGGGAGGGGCGCTGAACACTGAAGCTTTCTTT
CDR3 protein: CATGGGALNTEAFF

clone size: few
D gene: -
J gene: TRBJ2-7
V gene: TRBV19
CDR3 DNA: TGTGCCAGTAGGGCCCGGACAAGTCAAACGACGTACGAGCAGTACTTC
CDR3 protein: CASRARTSQTTYEQYF

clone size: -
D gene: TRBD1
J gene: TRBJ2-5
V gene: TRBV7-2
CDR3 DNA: TGTGCCAGCAGCTCTCAGGGGGACGCTGGGAAGACCCAGTACTTC
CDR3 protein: CASSSQGDAGKTQYF

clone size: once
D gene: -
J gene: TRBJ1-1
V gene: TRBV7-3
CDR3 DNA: TGTGCCAGCAGCTTAATTAGGCTTACCTTGAACACTGAAGCTTTCTTT
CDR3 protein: CASSLIRLTLNTEAFF

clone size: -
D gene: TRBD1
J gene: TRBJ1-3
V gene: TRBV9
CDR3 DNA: TGTGCCAGCAGCGCAAACAGGGGTTTTGGAAACACCATATATTTT
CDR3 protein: CASSANRGFGNTIYF

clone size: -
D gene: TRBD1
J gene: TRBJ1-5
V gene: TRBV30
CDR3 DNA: TGTGCCTGGAGCGACCCAGGGACAGTGATTCAGCCCCAGCATTTT
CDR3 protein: CAWSDPGTVIQPQHF

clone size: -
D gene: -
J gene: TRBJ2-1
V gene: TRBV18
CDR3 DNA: TGTGCCAGCTCACCGGGGACGGGGGCCTACAATGAGCAGTTCTTC
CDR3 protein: CASSPGTGAYNEQFF

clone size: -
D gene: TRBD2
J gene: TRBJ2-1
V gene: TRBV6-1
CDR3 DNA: TGTGCCAGCGATCGACTAGCGGGAGGGGATGAGCAGTTCTTC
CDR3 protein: CASDRLAGGDEQFF

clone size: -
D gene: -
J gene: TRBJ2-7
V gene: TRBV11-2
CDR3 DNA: TGTGCCAGCAGCTTAGCGGCTCTGACGGTCCACGAGCAGTACTTC
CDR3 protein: CASSLAALTVHEQYF

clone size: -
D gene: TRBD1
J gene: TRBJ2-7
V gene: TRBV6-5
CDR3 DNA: TGTGCCAGCAGTATATCGGACAGGCTAGCCTACGAGCAGTACTTC
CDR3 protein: CASSISDRLAYEQYF

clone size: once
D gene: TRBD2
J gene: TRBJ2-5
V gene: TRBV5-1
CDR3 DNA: TGCGCCAGCAGCTCCGGACTAGCGGGAGGAGAGACCCAGTACTTC
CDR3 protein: CASSSGLAGGETQYF

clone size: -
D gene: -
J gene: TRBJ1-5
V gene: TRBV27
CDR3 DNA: TGTGCCAGCAGTGCACAGGGCCAGAGCAATCAGCCCCAGCATTTT
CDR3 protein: CASSAQGQSNQPQHF

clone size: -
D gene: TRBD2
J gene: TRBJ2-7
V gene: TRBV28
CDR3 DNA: TGTGCCAGCAGCCTTGGGACTAGCGGTAGATACGAGCAGTACTTC
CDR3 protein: CASSLGTSGRYEQYF

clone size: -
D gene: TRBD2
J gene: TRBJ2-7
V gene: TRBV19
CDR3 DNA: TGTGCCAGTAGTAGGATTTCAGGGACTAGCGGAAGCTACGAGCAGTACTTC
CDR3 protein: CASSRISGTSGSYEQYF

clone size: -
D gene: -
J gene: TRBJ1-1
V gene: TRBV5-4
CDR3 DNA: TGTGCCAGCGGACAGACAGCACTGAACACTGAAGCTTTCTTT
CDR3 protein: CASGQTALNTEAFF

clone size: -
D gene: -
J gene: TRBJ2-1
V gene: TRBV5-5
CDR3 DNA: TGTGCCAGCAGCTTGGCGCTCCATGAGCAGTTCTTC
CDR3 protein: CASSLALHEQFF

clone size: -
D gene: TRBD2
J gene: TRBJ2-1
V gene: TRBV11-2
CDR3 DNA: TGTGCCAGCAGCTTAGCCTCTACTAGCGGGGAGTTCTTC
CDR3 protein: CASSLASTSGEFF

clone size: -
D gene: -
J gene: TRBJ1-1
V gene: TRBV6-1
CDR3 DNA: TGTGCCAGCAGTGAACACTTAACTGAAGCTTTCTTT
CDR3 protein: CASSEHLTEAFF

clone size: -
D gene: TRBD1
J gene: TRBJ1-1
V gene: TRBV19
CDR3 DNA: TGTGCCAGTAGTCCGGGACAGAGGATGAACACTGAAGCTTTCTTT
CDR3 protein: CASSPGQRMNTEAFF

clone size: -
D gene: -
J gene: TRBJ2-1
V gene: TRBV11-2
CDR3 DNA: TGTGCCAGCACTTTACGGGTATCGGGCTCGAATGAGCAGTTCTTC
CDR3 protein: CASTLRVSGSNEQFF

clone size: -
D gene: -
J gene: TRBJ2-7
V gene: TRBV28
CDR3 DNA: TGTGCCAGCAGCAACGGGGTAACCTACGAGCAGTACTTC
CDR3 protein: CASSNGVTYEQYF

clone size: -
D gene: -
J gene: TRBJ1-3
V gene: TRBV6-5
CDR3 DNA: TGTGCCAGCAGCCCTCCTGGGGGGGCCGGAAACACCATATATTTT
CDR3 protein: CASSPPGGAGNTIYF

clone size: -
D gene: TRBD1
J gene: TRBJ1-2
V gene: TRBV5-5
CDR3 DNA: TGTGCCAGCAGCTTAACCGGGACAGGGACAACGAGCTATGGCTACACCTTC
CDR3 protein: CASSLTGTGTTSYGYTF

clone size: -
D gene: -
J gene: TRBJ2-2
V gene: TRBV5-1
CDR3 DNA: TGCGCCAGCAGCTTGGATCACACCGGGGAGCTGTTTTTT
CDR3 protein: CASSLDHTGELFF

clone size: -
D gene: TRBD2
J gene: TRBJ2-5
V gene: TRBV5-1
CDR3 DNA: TGCGCCAGCAGCCGGAGCGGGAGTGAGGAGACCCAGTACTTC
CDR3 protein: CASSRSGSEETQYF

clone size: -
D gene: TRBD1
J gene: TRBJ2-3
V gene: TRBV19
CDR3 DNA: TGTGCCAGTAGTTTCACAGGGGCGACAGATACGCAGTATTTT
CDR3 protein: CASSFTGATDTQYF

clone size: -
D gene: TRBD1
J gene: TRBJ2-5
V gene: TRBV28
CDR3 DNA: TGTGCCAGCAGTACTAGGGGTCCTTGGACAGGGCAAGAGACCCAGTACTTC
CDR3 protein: CASSTRGPWTGQETQYF

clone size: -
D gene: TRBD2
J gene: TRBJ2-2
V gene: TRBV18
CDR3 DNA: TGTGCCAGCTCACCACTGAGCGGGAGGGCCACCGGGGAGCTGTTTTTT
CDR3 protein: CASSPLSGRATGELFF

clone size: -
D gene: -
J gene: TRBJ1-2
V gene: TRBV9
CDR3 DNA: TGTGCCAGCAGCGCCGCACACCCTAGAAATGGCTACACCTTC
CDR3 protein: CASSAAHPRNGYTF

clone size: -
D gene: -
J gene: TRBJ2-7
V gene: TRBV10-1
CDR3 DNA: TGCGCCAGCAGTTCCGGGATGGTGTTGTACTTC
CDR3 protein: CASSSGMVLYF

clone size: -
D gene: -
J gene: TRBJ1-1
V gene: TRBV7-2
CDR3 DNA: TGTGCCAGCAGCCTAAGGGGTACGAACACTGAAGCTTTCTTT
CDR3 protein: CASSLRGTNTEAFF

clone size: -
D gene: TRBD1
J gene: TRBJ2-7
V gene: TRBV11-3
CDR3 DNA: TGTGCCAGCAGCGACCGGGACAGGGGTTACGAGCAGTACTTC
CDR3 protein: CASSDRDRGYEQYF

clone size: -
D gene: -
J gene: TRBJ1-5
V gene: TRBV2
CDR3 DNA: TGTGCCAGCAGTGGGGCGACAGACAATCAGCCCCAGCATTTT
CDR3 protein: CASSGATDNQPQHF

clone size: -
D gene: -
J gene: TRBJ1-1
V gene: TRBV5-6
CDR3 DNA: TGTGCCAGCAGCTCCCTTACGGGTCGCACTGAAGCTTTCTTT
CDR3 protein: CASSSLTGRTEAFF

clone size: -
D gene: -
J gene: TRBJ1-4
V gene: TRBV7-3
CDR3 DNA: TGTGCCAGCAGCTTAGGTGCCGATGAAAAACTGTTTTTT
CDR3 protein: CASSLGADEKLFF